The text below deals with one T cell receptor beta chain. The antigen remains unidentified. This sample was included in a study of early stage breast cancer tumors. About the research overall: About 70% of the 16 invasive tumors were ER+, PR+ and HER2-. Study-wide points: Compared with adjacent normal breast, tumors showed around 2.5-fold denser, more clonal T cells. Most shared enriched TCRB sequences were commonly generated ones.

This CDR3 comprises 19 residues. The germline CDR1 and CDR2 sequences are LGHNA and YNFKEQ. V was clipped by 6 bases and J by 6 bases; unmatched bases: 21. The data were produced by immunoSEQ multiplex PCR, yet TCRdb's version contains in-frame clones alone and is incomplete. The sample records roughly 48,000 clones, 83% being singletons. The specimen was blood. This receptor was identified in a person between 45 and 65 years old with breast cancer. This chain uses TRBV4-2 with TRBJ2-1; TRBD2 matches 9 bases. As DNA, the CDR3 is TGTGCCAGCAGTCCACGGGGGCCGGCTAGCGGGAAGGCGGGCAATGAGCAGTTCTTC. Translation gives CASSPRGPASGKAGNEQFF.